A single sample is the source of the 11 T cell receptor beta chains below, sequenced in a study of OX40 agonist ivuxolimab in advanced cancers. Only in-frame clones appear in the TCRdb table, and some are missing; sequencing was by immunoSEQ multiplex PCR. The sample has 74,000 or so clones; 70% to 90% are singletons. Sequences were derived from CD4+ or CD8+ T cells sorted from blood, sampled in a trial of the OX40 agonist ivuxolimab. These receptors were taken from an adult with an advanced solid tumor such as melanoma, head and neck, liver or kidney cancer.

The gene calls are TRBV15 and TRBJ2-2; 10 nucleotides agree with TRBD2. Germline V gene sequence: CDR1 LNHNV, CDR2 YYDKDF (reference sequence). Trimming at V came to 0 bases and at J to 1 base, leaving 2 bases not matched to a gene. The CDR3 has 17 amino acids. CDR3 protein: CATSREASGGNTGELFF. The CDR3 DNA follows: TGTGCCACCAGCAGAGAGGCTAGCGGGGGGAACACCGGGGAGCTGTTTTTT.

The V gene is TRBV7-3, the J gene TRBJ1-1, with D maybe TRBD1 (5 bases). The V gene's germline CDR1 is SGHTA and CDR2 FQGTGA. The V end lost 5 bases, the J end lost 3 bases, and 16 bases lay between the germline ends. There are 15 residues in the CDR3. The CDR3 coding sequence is TGTGCCAGCAGCCCCCGGGTGGGGCGGGACACTGAAGCTTTCTTT. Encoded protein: CASSPRVGRDTEAFF.

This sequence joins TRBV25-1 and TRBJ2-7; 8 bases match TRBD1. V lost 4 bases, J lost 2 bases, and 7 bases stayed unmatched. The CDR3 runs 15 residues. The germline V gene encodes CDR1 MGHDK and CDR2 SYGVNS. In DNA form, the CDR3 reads TGTGCCAGCAGTGGGTCCGGACAGGGAACCTACGAGCAGTACTTC. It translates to CASSGSGQGTYEQYF.

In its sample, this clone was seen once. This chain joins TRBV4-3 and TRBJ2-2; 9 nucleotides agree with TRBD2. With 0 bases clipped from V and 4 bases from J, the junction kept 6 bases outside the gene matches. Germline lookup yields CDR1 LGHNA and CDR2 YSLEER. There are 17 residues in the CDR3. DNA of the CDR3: TGCGCCAGCAGCCAAGATATAGCGGGGGCGGGCACCGGGGAGCTGTTTTTT. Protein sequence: CASSQDIAGAGTGELFF.

CDR3 in DNA: TGTGCCAGCAATCCTAGTCAGGGGGGCGAGCAGTACTTC. This translates into CASNPSQGGEQYF. The rearrangement links TRBV6-6 to TRBJ2-7; TRBD1 might be the D (7 bases). V gave up 7 bases and J gave up 6 bases, with 16 bases separating them. Germline V gene sequence: CDR1 MNHNY, CDR2 SVGAGI (reference sequence). The CDR3 extends over 13 amino acids.

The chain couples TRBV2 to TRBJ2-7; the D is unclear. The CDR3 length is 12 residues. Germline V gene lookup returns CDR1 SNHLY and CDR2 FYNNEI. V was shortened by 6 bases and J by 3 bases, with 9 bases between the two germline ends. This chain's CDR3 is CASRSDNYEQYF. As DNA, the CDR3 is TGTGCCAGCAGGAGTGACAACTACGAGCAGTACTTC.

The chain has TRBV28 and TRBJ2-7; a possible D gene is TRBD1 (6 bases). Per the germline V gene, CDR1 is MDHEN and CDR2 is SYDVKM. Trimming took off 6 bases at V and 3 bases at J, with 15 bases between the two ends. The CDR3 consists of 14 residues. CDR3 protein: CASSEAGVGYEQYF. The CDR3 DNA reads TGTGCCAGCAGCGAGGCAGGGGTAGGCTACGAGCAGTACTTC.

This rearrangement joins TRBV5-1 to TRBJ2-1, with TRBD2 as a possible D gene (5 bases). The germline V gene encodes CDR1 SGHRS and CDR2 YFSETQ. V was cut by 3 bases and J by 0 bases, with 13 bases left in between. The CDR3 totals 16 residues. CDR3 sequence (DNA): TGCGCCAGCAGCTCCTCGGACTCGAGCTCCTACAATGAGCAGTTCTTC. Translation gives CASSSSDSSSYNEQFF.

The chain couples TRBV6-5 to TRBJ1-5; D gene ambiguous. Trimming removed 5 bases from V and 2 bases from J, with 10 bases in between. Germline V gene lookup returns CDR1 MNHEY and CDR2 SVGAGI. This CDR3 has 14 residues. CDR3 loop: CASSDSGGNQPQHF. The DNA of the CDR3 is TGTGCCAGCAGTGATTCAGGTGGCAATCAGCCCCAGCATTTT.

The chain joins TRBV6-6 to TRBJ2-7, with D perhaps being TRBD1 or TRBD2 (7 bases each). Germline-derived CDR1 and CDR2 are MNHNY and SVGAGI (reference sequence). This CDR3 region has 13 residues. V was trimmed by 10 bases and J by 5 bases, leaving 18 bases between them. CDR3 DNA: TGTGCCACGGGGGGCGTAACAGGGGACGAGCAGTACTTC. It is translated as CATGGVTGDEQYF.

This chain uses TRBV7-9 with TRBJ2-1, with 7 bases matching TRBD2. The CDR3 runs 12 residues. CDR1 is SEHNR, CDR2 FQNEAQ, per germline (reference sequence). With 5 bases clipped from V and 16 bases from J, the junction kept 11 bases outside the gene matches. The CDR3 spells CASSPPTGREFF. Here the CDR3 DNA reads TGTGCCAGCAGCCCCCCGACGGGGAGGGAATTCTTC.